This TCR beta chain was sequenced in a study of cytomegalovirus exposure and HLA in healthy donors. The PCR used 60 Vbeta and 13 Jbeta primers. Sequencing used immunoSEQ multiplex PCR; TCRdb keeps in-frame clones, though not all of them. Of 150,000 to 200,000 clones listed, roughly 80% were seen once; the top ten hold 2.5% to 3.5%. The ends were cut back, 5 bases at V and 3 bases at J, with 11 bases in the middle. This CDR3 spans 13 amino acids. Germline lookup yields CDR1 SQVTM and CDR2 ANQGSEA. Sequenced material: PBMCs. This chain uses TRBV29-1 with TRBJ2-1; weak D call: TRBD1 (5 bases). The sequence was collected from a male donor in good health and CMV-seronegative. In nucleotides, the CDR3 is TGCAGCGTTTCCAGGGATAACTACAATGAGCAGTTCTTC. Translated: CSVSRDNYNEQFF.